These T cell receptor beta chains were read from a single sample in a study of shared clonotypes between healthy human individuals. Libraries were prepared by immunoSEQ multiplex PCR; TCRdb keeps only in-frame clonotypes and omits some of them. The sample shows about 2 million clones, roughly 94% of them seen only once. Sequenced material: naive CD4+ T cells sorted from blood. The origin of the receptors is a man between 18 and 35 years old in good health. Each CDR3 is given with its conserved first and last residue. The order of the fields is V gene, clone size, D gene, J gene, CDR3 DNA, CDR3 protein. The D gene is left open where the match is weak. Some rows have no size entry. The others give once, few or many, or a class for an expanded clone.

V: TRBV20-1; size: -; D: -; J: TRBJ2-1; DNA: TGCAGTGCTAGAGGCGATGAGCAGTTCTTC; CDR3: CSARGDEQFF
V: TRBV9; size: -; D: TRBD1; J: TRBJ1-4; DNA: TGTGCCAGCAGCCCTCGGGACAGACCAAATGAAAAACTGTTTTTT; CDR3: CASSPRDRPNEKLFF
V: TRBV4-1; size: -; D: -; J: TRBJ2-3; DNA: TGCGCCAGCAGCCCCTTGGGGGGCAGGGGCACAGATACGCAGTATTTT; CDR3: CASSPLGGRGTDTQYF
V: TRBV18; size: -; D: TRBD1; J: TRBJ1-2; DNA: TGTGCCAGCTCGCGGACAGGGGGCGCGGGCTACACCTTC; CDR3: CASSRTGGAGYTF
V: TRBV5-4; size: few; D: TRBD1; J: TRBJ2-7; DNA: TGTGCCAGCAGCCCCCGGGACAGGGATTTCGAGCAGTACTTC; CDR3: CASSPRDRDFEQYF
V: TRBV29-1; size: -; D: TRBD1; J: TRBJ2-3; DNA: TGCAGCGTTCCTCCGGGACAGGGGGCAGTGGGGTATTGGACAGATACGCAGTATTTT; CDR3: CSVPPGQGAVGYWTDTQYF
V: TRBV5-1; size: -; D: TRBD2; J: TRBJ2-3; DNA: TGCGCCAGCAGCTTGGGAGCGGGGGGGCCGGATACGCAGTATTTT; CDR3: CASSLGAGGPDTQYF
V: TRBV10-3; size: once; D: -; J: TRBJ2-2; DNA: TGTGCCATCAGTGACCCTACGGGGAGCACCGGGGAGCTGTTTTTT; CDR3: CAISDPTGSTGELFF
V: TRBV18; size: -; D: -; J: TRBJ2-3; DNA: TGTGCCAGCTCAAGTGGGACTCCGGCCTTTACGCAGTATTTT; CDR3: CASSSGTPAFTQYF
V: TRBV11-2; size: -; D: -; J: TRBJ2-1; DNA: TGTGCCAGCAGCCCGAGCCCCCTTGAGGGCTACAATGAGCAGTTCTTC; CDR3: CASSPSPLEGYNEQFF
V: TRBV30; size: once; D: TRBD2; J: TRBJ2-5; DNA: TGTGCCTGGACTAGCGGGAGGGCCTTTGGAGAGACCCAGTACTTC; CDR3: CAWTSGRAFGETQYF
V: TRBV5-1; size: -; D: -; J: TRBJ1-6; DNA: TGCGCCAGCAGCTTGGAAACACCAGATAATTCACCCCTCCACTTT; CDR3: CASSLETPDNSPLHF
V: TRBV30; size: -; D: TRBD1; J: TRBJ1-1; DNA: TGTGCCTGGAGAAAACCGGGACAGGCGAACACTGAAGCTTTCTTT; CDR3: CAWRKPGQANTEAFF
V: TRBV30; size: -; D: -; J: TRBJ1-1; DNA: TGTGCCTGGATGAGGGTTAACACTGAAGCTTTCTTT; CDR3: CAWMRVNTEAFF
V: TRBV9; size: -; D: TRBD2; J: TRBJ2-2; DNA: TGTGCCAGCAGCACCAGGACTAGCCGGGTCACCGGGGAGCTGTTTTTT; CDR3: CASSTRTSRVTGELFF
V: TRBV30; size: -; D: -; J: TRBJ1-2; DNA: TGTGCCTGGAGTAGTTTACAGGGACCTTATGGCTACACCTTC; CDR3: CAWSSLQGPYGYTF
V: TRBV2; size: -; D: TRBD1; J: TRBJ1-2; DNA: TGTGCCAGCAGTCTTGGGACAGCTGCTAACTATGGCTACACCTTC; CDR3: CASSLGTAANYGYTF
V: TRBV5-1; size: once; D: -; J: TRBJ2-7; DNA: TGCGCCAGCCCAGTCGATCCTTCCTACGAGCAGTACTTC; CDR3: CASPVDPSYEQYF
V: TRBV29-1; size: -; D: TRBD1; J: TRBJ1-1; DNA: TGCAGCGTTAAACGGACAGGGGCCCTAAACACTGAAGCTTTCTTT; CDR3: CSVKRTGALNTEAFF
V: TRBV15; size: -; D: TRBD1; J: TRBJ1-5; DNA: TGTGCCACCAGCAGGGACAGGAGCAATCAGCCCCAGCATTTT; CDR3: CATSRDRSNQPQHF
V: TRBV2; size: -; D: TRBD1; J: TRBJ2-5; DNA: TGTGCCAGCAGTGAAGAGGGACAGGAAAAGACCCAGTACTTC; CDR3: CASSEEGQEKTQYF
V: TRBV2; size: -; D: TRBD2; J: TRBJ2-3; DNA: TGTGCCAGCCAGGGACTAGCGGGGAGAACAGATACGCAGTATTTT; CDR3: CASQGLAGRTDTQYF
V: TRBV5-4; size: once; D: -; J: TRBJ2-1; DNA: TGTGCCAGCAGCCCCCGTACTAGCCTCTCATCGGCTGAGCAGTTCTTC; CDR3: CASSPRTSLSSAEQFF
V: TRBV7-3; size: once; D: -; J: TRBJ1-6; DNA: TGTGCCAGCAGCTTAACGGGGGGGAATGTCTATAATTCACCCCTCCACTTT; CDR3: CASSLTGGNVYNSPLHF
V: TRBV18; size: -; D: -; J: TRBJ2-5; DNA: TGTGCCAGCTCACCCACACTCCAAGAGACCCAGTACTTC; CDR3: CASSPTLQETQYF
V: TRBV28; size: -; D: -; J: TRBJ1-2; DNA: TGTGCCAGCAGTCACAGGGTTAACTATGGCTACACCTTC; CDR3: CASSHRVNYGYTF
V: TRBV30; size: once; D: -; J: TRBJ1-4; DNA: TGTGCCTGGAATGGGGGGTTCGGTAATGAAAAACTGTTTTTT; CDR3: CAWNGGFGNEKLFF
V: TRBV15; size: -; D: -; J: TRBJ2-1; DNA: TGTGCCACCAGCAGAGAGACGACTAGTATCTTGGCGGTCTCATACAATGAGCAGTTCTTC; CDR3: CATSRETTSILAVSYNEQFF
V: TRBV7-9; size: -; D: -; J: TRBJ1-4; DNA: TGTGCCAGCAGCTACCTGGGAGAAACTAATGAAAAACTGTTTTTT; CDR3: CASSYLGETNEKLFF
V: TRBV6-5; size: -; D: -; J: TRBJ1-5; DNA: TGTGCCAGCAGTTACTACCCGAGCAATCAGCCCCAGCATTTT; CDR3: CASSYYPSNQPQHF
V: TRBV5-1; size: -; D: TRBD2; J: TRBJ2-3; DNA: TGCGCCAGCAGCTTCACTAGCGGGGTGGGCACAGATACGCAGTATTTT; CDR3: CASSFTSGVGTDTQYF
V: TRBV7-6; size: -; D: TRBD2; J: TRBJ2-7; DNA: TGTGCCAGCAGGGCCCTAGCGGGAGTTGAGCAGTACTTC; CDR3: CASRALAGVEQYF
V: TRBV5-1; size: -; D: -; J: TRBJ1-3; DNA: TGCGCCAGCAGCTTAGAAATGAGCTCTGGAAACACCATATATTTT; CDR3: CASSLEMSSGNTIYF
V: TRBV6-4; size: -; D: TRBD2; J: TRBJ2-5; DNA: TGTGCCAGCAGCGACGTCGGGGGGGGGACCCAGTACTTC; CDR3: CASSDVGGGTQYF
V: TRBV7-9; size: -; D: -; J: TRBJ1-5; DNA: TGTGCCAGCAGCTTAGCAGGGGTTGGCAATCAGCCCCAGCATTTT; CDR3: CASSLAGVGNQPQHF
V: TRBV5-1; size: -; D: -; J: TRBJ2-3; DNA: TGCGCCAGCAGCTTGGCTCTAGCATTAGATACGCAGTATTTT; CDR3: CASSLALALDTQYF
V: TRBV2; size: -; D: TRBD2; J: TRBJ2-2; DNA: TGTGCCAGCAGCTTAGCGGGGAACACCGGGGAGCTGTTTTTT; CDR3: CASSLAGNTGELFF
V: TRBV2; size: -; D: -; J: TRBJ2-7; DNA: TGTGCCAGCAAGGGTTCTGTCTCCTACGAGCAGTACTTC; CDR3: CASKGSVSYEQYF
V: TRBV4-3; size: -; D: -; J: TRBJ2-3; DNA: TGCGCCAGCGACCGCCGGGACATCTTTTTTTGGGATACGCAGTATTTT; CDR3: CASDRRDIFFWDTQYF
V: TRBV30; size: -; D: -; J: TRBJ2-7; DNA: TGTGCCTGGAGTAGCGCAGGGTTCGACGAGCAGTACTTC; CDR3: CAWSSAGFDEQYF